This entry lists 23 T cell receptor beta chains sequenced from one sample in a study of human T cells and chemical hapten exposure. TCRdb re-derived calls from the 5' RACE reads in MiXCR, one entry per CDR3 protein. Of 120,000 to 150,000 distinct CDR3 sequences listed, around 4% are singletons. It was unfractionated whole blood from which total RNA was extracted. Every receptor here comes from a female donor in good health.

This clonotype was counted at least ten times. The chain's CDR3 is CASSHSGQAGGLNTEAFF. The CDR3 nucleotides are TGCGCCAGCAGCCATTCGGGACAGGCCGGGGGCCTGAACACTGAAGCTTTCTTT. V is TRBV4-1 and J is TRBJ1-1; TRBD1 agrees at 8 bases. CDR1 and CDR2 from the germline V gene are MGHRA and YSYEKL. This CDR3 contains 18 residues. The V and J ends lost 3 bases and 0 bases, in that order; junction bases with no gene match: 12.

As regards this clonotype: The junction and the germline gene differ at one end; a read error may be behind it. The chain joins TRBV6-2 or TRBV6-3 to TRBJ1-2; maybe TRBD1 (6 bases). The CDR3 is made up of 14 amino acids. Germline V gives CDR1 MNHEY, CDR2 SVGEGT. DNA for the CDR3: TGTGCCAGCATATTGTCGGGGGGCGCGGATGGCGACACCTTC. Translation: CASILSGGADGDTF.

This clonotype was detected ten times or more. The J gene is TRBJ2-3, the V gene TRBV6-5; no clear D. The germline V gene has CDR1 MNHEY and CDR2 SVGAGI. The CDR3 consists of 14 residues. Trimming cost V 5 bases and J 0 bases, with 9 bases left between them. CDR3 sequence reads: CASSPVSSTDTQYF. Written as DNA, the CDR3 is TGTGCCAGCAGTCCAGTTTCTAGCACAGATACGCAGTATTTT.

This clonotype was seen at least ten times. This chain joins TRBV28 and TRBJ1-5; 9 nucleotides match TRBD1. The junction had 6 bases not matched to a gene; V was cut back by 6 bases and J by 6 bases. The CDR3 is made up of 14 amino acids. Germline V gene data show CDR1 as MDHEN and CDR2 as SYDVKM. The CDR3 loop is CASRGQGGIQPQHF. In DNA form, the CDR3 reads TGTGCCAGCAGGGGACAGGGAGGAATTCAGCCCCAGCATTTT. Combining the CDR3 with reference TRBV28 and TRBJ1-5 gives the whole variable domain DVKVTQSSRYLVKRTGEKVFLECVQDMDHENMFWYRQDPGLGLRLIYFSYDVKMKEKGDIPEGYSVSREKKERFSLILESASTNQTSMYLCASRGQGGIQPQHFGDGTRLSIL.

There are many counts of this clonotype. V usage is TRBV9 and J usage is TRBJ2-3, with D tentatively TRBD2 (6 bases). Trimming took 0 bases from V and 2 from J, leaving 10 bases between them. The germline V gene encodes CDR1 SGDLS and CDR2 YYNGEE. This CDR3 spans 15 amino acids. CDR3 DNA: TGTGCCAGCAGCGTAGCTGGGGGGTTCACAGATACGCAGTATTTT. Translating it yields CASSVAGGFTDTQYF.

A few counts support this clonotype. The chain employs TRBV5-6 and TRBJ2-5; possible D gene TRBD1, 5 bases. The germline V and J ends were trimmed by 2 bases and 3 bases, with 14 bases remaining between them. The V gene's germline CDR1 is SGHDT and CDR2 YYEEEE. The CDR3 sequence is 15 residues long. CDR3 sequence (DNA): TGTGCCAGCAGCTTAGGGGCCTTCGAGGAAGAGACCCAGTACTTC. Encoded protein: CASSLGAFEEETQYF.

V and J are TRBV7-9 and TRBJ1-5; 8 bases are shared with TRBD1. This CDR3 is built from 14 residues. Losses at the gene ends were 4 bases for V and 6 bases for J; bases not matched to a gene: 5. Looked up from germline, CDR1 is SEHNR and CDR2 is FQNEAQ (reference sequence). DNA for the CDR3: TGTGCCAGCAGCTCAGGGGGCTCGGGTCAGCCCCAGCATTTT. This gives the protein CASSSGGSGQPQHF.

This clonotype was detected ten times or more. The rearrangement joins TRBV12-3 or TRBV12-4 to TRBJ1-2, with D possibly matching TRBD1 (5 bases). This CDR3 has 14 amino acids. V lost 6 bases and J 2 bases, leaving 13 bases between the germline ends. The CDR3 loop is CASSSGGGNYGYTF. The CDR3 DNA reads as TGTGCCAGCAGCTCCGGGGGAGGCAACTATGGCTACACCTTC.

This clonotype was seen a handful of times. This chain uses TRBV7-2 with TRBJ2-2; the D gene is possibly TRBD2 (7 bases). Trimming left V 0 bases short and J 6 bases short, with 8 bases between. The CDR3 totals 14 residues. CDR1 and CDR2 from the germline V gene are SGHTA and FQGNSA. CDR3 sequence (DNA): TGTGCCAGCAGCTTAGCGGGGGGGCCCGGGGAGCTGTTTTTT. Translation: CASSLAGGPGELFF.

This clonotype has more than one count but fewer than ten. V and J are TRBV7-2 and TRBJ2-5; tentatively, D is TRBD1 (6 bases). V was pared by 3 bases and J by 4 bases, with 9 bases between. CDR3 size: 13 residues. Germline V CDR1 and CDR2: SGHTA, FQGNSA. The CDR3 protein is CASSFTGRETQYF. The CDR3 nucleotides are TGTGCCAGCAGCTTTACAGGGAGAGAGACCCAGTACTTC. The full variable domain, rest sourced from reference TRBV7-2 and TRBJ2-5, is GAGVSQSPSNKVTEKGKDVELRCDPISGHTALYWYRQSLGQGLEFLIYFQGNSAPDKSGLPSDRFSAERTGGSVSTLTIQRTQQEDSAVYLCASSFTGRETQYFGPGTRLLVL.

This clonotype has a count of ten or more. The gene calls are TRBV6-6 and TRBJ1-2; TRBD1 matches 10 bases. V lost 7 bases, J lost 4 bases, and 9 bases stayed unmatched. The germline gives CDR1 MNHNY, CDR2 SVGAGI (reference sequence). The CDR3 has 15 residues. CDR3 loop: CASTDRTGGIYGYTF. CDR3 bases: TGTGCCAGCACCGACAGGACAGGGGGAATCTATGGCTACACCTTC.

This clonotype was picked up many times. The rearrangement links TRBV20-1 to TRBJ1-1; D may be TRBD1 (5 bases). The CDR3 has 16 residues. Germline V gene sequence: CDR1 DFQATT, CDR2 SNEGSKA (reference sequence). The V gene lost 5 bases and the J gene lost 0 bases, with 19 bases spanning the gap. CDR3 sequence reads: CSAVPRALTLNTEAFF. CDR3 nucleotides: TGCAGTGCTGTCCCCAGGGCCCTCACTTTGAACACTGAAGCTTTCTTT.

This clonotype has ten or more counts. The chain uses TRBV10-3 and TRBJ1-5; 9 bases match TRBD1. Germline values: CDR1 ENHRY, CDR2 SYGVKD. CDR3 size: 14 residues. The V and J ends lost 6 bases and 7 bases, in that order; junction bases with no gene match: 7. CDR3 loop: CAIRGEGTGQPQHF. CDR3 bases: TGTGCCATCAGAGGCGAGGGGACAGGGCAGCCCCAGCATTTT.

This clonotype has ten or more counts. This rearrangement joins TRBV6-6 to TRBJ2-3; 12 nucleotides line up with TRBD2. The CDR3 loop spans 17 amino acids. The J segment lost 5 bases and the V segment lost 0 bases, leaving 6 bases of the junction unmatched. The germline V gene has CDR1 MNHNY and CDR2 SVGAGI (reference sequence). CDR3: CASSYSRLAGAGDTQYF. The CDR3 DNA is TGTGCCAGCAGTTACTCCCGACTAGCGGGGGCTGGAGATACGCAGTATTTT.

This clonotype was counted only a few times. This sequence joins TRBV5-1 and TRBJ1-2; D is unresolved. V dropped 2 bases and J dropped 2 bases, with 10 bases sitting between them. The germline CDR1 and CDR2 sequences are SGHRS and YFSETQ. CDR3 length equals 14 residues. The CDR3 region is CASSFTGPNYGYTF. CDR3 bases: TGCGCCAGCAGCTTTACTGGGCCAAACTATGGCTACACCTTC.

This clonotype showed up many times. This chain joins TRBV19 and TRBJ1-3; the D is unclear. From germline, CDR1 is LNHDA and CDR2 SQIVND (reference sequence). The CDR3 has 16 amino acids. Trimming took 6 bases from V and 2 from J, leaving 17 bases between them. The CDR3 DNA reads TGTGCCAGTAGCCCCCGCGGGGAAGCGCCTGGAAACACCATATATTTT. Its protein is CASSPRGEAPGNTIYF.

The genes are TRBV12-3 or TRBV12-4 and TRBJ2-2, with D hard to call. V was cut by 7 bases and J by 5 bases, with 14 bases left in between. The CDR3 extends over 14 amino acids. This chain's CDR3 is CASIRMGSTGELFF. The CDR3 nucleotides read TGTGCCAGCATCCGGATGGGTTCGACCGGGGAGCTGTTTTTT.

This clonotype has at least ten counts. This chain joins TRBV5-5 and TRBJ1-2; no clear D gene. CDR3 size: 15 residues. Deletions cut 4 bases from V and 4 bases from J, with 17 bases between. Germline V lookup: CDR1 SGHKS, CDR2 YYEKEE (reference sequence). CDR3 loop: CASSIYPRGGYGYTF. In DNA form, the CDR3 reads TGTGCCAGCAGCATATATCCCCGAGGTGGCTATGGCTACACCTTC.

This clonotype was counted many times. The chain carries TRBV5-1 and TRBJ2-3; 8 bases line up with TRBD1. CDR1 and CDR2 (germline): SGHRS, YFSETQ. Trimming took 4 bases from V and 3 from J; bases not matched to a gene: 7. The CDR3 is 15 residues long. The CDR3 bases are TGCGCCAGCAGCGGCGGACAGGGCGTAACAGATACGCAGTATTTT. Residues: CASSGGQGVTDTQYF.

There are many counts of this clonotype. J is TRBJ2-7 and V is TRBV27; maybe TRBD2 (6 bases). The CDR3 has 15 amino acids. V dropped 2 bases and J dropped 0 bases, with 11 bases sitting between them. Germline V gene lookup returns CDR1 MNHEY and CDR2 SMNVEV (reference sequence). The CDR3 DNA sequence: TGTGCCAGCAGTTTACTAGCGCCGAGCTCCTACGAGCAGTACTTC. Translating it yields CASSLLAPSSYEQYF.

This clonotype was recorded many times. The chain links TRBV29-1 to TRBJ2-7; tentative D call: TRBD1 (6 bases). The V and J ends lost 4 bases and 3 bases respectively, with 19 bases between them. Germline values: CDR1 SQVTM, CDR2 ANQGSEA. The CDR3 spans 15 residues. CDR3 in amino acids: CSVGGKDSRYYEQYF. The CDR3 nucleotides are TGCAGCGTTGGGGGGAAGGACAGCCGATACTACGAGCAGTACTTC.

This clonotype has a count of ten or more. The rearrangement joins TRBV20-1 to TRBJ1-5; D is undetermined. Trimming left V 3 bases short and J 3 bases short, with 6 bases between. The germline V gene encodes CDR1 DFQATT and CDR2 SNEGSKA (reference sequence). The CDR3 is 12 amino acids. This CDR3 is CSASRINQPQHF. The CDR3 DNA is TGCAGTGCTAGCCGGATCAATCAGCCCCAGCATTTT.

This clonotype was detected ten times or more. The J gene is TRBJ1-1, the V gene TRBV11-2, with D unclear. CDR1 is SGHAT and CDR2 is FQNNGV in the germline V gene. The CDR3 loop spans 11 amino acids. V shed 5 bases and J shed 9 bases, with 10 bases lying between them. CDR3 region: CASSVMGKAFF. The CDR3, as DNA: TGTGCCAGCAGCGTAATGGGTAAAGCTTTCTTT.